Below, one T cell receptor beta chain is given with its context. The entry originates in a study of T cells expressing NK-cell markers. Whole-study context: Sorted CD3+CD56+NKG2C+, CD3+CD56+NKG2C- and CD3+CD56-NKG2C+ T cells supplied TCR beta repertoires. Eight donors were sequenced, of whom seven were HCMV-seropositive, while the remaining one was HCMV-seronegative.

Following a re-call of the 5' RACE reads, TCRdb has one entry per CDR3 protein and lacks DNA. Its listing shows fewer than 300,000 distinct CDR3 sequences. Germline CDR1 SGHTA, CDR2 FQGTGA. The CDR3 runs to 15 residues. This chain uses TRBV7-3 with TRBJ1-6. Material: blood T cells: a sorted CD56 or NKG2C T cell subset, CD4+ or CD8+ T cells, or bulk PBMC T cells (not recorded which). The receptor was derived from a woman aged 18-70 years in good health. The CDR3 loop reads CASSSGRGLLSPLHF.